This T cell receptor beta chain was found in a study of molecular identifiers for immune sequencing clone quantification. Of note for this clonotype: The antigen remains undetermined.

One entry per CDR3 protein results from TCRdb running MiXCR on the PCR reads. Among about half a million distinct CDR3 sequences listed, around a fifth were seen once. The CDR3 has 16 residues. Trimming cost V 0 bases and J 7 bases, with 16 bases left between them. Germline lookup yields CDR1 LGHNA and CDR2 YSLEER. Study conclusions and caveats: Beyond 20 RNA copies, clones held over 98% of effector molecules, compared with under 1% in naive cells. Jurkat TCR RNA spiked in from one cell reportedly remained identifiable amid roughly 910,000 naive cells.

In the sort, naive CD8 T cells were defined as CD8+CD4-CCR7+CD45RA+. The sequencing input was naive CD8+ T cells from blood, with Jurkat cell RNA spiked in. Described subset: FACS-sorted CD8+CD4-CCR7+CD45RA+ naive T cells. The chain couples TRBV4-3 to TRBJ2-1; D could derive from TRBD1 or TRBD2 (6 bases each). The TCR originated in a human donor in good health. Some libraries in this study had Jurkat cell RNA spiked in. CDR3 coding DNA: TGCGCCAGCAGCCAAGATCGGCGAGGGGGGTGGAATGAGCAGTTCTTC. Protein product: CASSQDRRGGWNEQFF.